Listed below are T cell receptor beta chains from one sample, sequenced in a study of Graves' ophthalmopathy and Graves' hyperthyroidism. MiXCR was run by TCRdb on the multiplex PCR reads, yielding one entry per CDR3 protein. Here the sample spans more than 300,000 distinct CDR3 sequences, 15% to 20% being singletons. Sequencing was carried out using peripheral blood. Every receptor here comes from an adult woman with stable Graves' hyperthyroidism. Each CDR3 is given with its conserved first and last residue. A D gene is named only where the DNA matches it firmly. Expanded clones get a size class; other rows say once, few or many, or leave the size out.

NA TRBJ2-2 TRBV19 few TGTGCCAGTAGTATTTTAGCAGCGAACACCGGGGAGCTGTTTTTT CASSILAANTGELFF
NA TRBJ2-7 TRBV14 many TGTGCCAGCAGCCAAGCTACCGAGGGGTTCCACGAGCAGTACTTC CASSQATEGFHEQYF
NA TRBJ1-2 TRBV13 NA TGTGCCGGCAGCTTAGGTTCGGGCTACACCTTC CAGSLGSGYTF
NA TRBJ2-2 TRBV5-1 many TGCGCCAGCAGCTACGACGCCGGGGAGCTGTTTTTT CASSYDAGELFF
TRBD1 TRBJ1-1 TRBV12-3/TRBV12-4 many TGTGCCAGCAGTCCTACAGGGGGCGGTACTGAAGCTTTCTTT CASSPTGGGTEAFF
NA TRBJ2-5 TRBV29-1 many TGCAGCGTTGAAAGCCCCTCCCCACAAGAGACCCAGTACTTC CSVESPSPQETQYF
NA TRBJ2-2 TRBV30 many TGTGCCTGGAAGTACGGACACGAAGGGAACACCGGGGAGCTGTTTTTT CAWKYGHEGNTGELFF
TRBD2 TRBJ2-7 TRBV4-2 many TGTGCCAGCAGCCAAGTCTCCCTAGCGGAATCCTACGAGCAGTACTTC CASSQVSLAESYEQYF
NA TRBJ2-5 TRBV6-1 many TGTGCCAGCAGTCCCCGACTAGAAGAGACCCAGTACTTC CASSPRLEETQYF
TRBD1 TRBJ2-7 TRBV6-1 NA TGTGCCAGCAGAATCCTGACAGGGGTCGGCTCCTACGAGCAGTACTTC CASRILTGVGSYEQYF
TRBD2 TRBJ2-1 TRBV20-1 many TGCAGTGCTAGTAAGCTAGCGGGCCTTCGGGCCAATGAGCAGTTCTTC CSASKLAGLRANEQFF
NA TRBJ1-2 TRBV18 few TGTGCCAGCTCACGTTCCGGTTCGACCCCAAGCAAAGTTAACTATGGCTACACCTTC CASSRSGSTPSKVNYGYTF
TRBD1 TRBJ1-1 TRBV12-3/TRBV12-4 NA TGTGCCAGCAGTTCAAGACGACAGGGTGGGAACACTGAAGCTTTCTTT CASSSRRQGGNTEAFF
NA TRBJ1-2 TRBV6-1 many TGTGCCAGCAGTGAAAATGTGGAGGGCTATGGCTACACCTTC CASSENVEGYGYTF
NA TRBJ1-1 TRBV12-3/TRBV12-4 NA TGTGCCAGCACCCCTACTAGCGGGAGGGCCGAGGGTGAAGCTTTCTTT CASTPTSGRAEGEAFF
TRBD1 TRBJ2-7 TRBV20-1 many TGCAGTGCTAGAGGGACAGGGGGTTTGTACGAGCAGTACTTC CSARGTGGLYEQYF
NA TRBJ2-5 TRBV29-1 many TGCAGCGTTAACGGCCCTATGATGGAGACCCAGTACTTC CSVNGPMMETQYF
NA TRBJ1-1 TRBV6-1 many TGTGCCAGTGCCAGAGGTGTAGAGAACACTGAAGCTTTCTTT CASARGVENTEAFF
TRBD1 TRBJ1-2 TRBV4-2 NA TGTGCCAGCAGCCAAGATAGTCCCCGACAGGGGGCTTTGTATGGCTACACCTTC CASSQDSPRQGALYGYTF
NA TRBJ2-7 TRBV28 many TGTGCCAGCAGTTTATCGATGGTGCAACGGCTGACTAGGGACGAGCAGTACTTC CASSLSMVQRLTRDEQYF
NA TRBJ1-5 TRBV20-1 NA TGCAGTGCCCACCAAGACGGGACGGATAGCAATCAGCCCCAGCATTTT CSAHQDGTDSNQPQHF
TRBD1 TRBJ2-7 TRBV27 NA TGTGCCAGCAGTGGAGGACAGGGCAGCGAGCAGTACTTC CASSGGQGSEQYF
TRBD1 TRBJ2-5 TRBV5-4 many TGTGCCAGCAGGGAGGACAGGGGTCCAGAGACCCAGTACTTC CASREDRGPETQYF
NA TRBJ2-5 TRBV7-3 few TGTGCCAGCAGCTTAACTCTTCGGGAGACCCAGTACTTC CASSLTLRETQYF
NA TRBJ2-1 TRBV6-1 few TGTGCCAGCAGTCAGGGGCCTAACAATGAGCAGTTCTTC CASSQGPNNEQFF
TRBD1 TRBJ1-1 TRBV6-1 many TGTGCCAGCTTCAGGACAGGGCGAATCCCTTTCTTT CASFRTGRIPFF
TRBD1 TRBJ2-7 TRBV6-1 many TGTGCCAGCGCCCGACAGGGCCAAGGGGGCTCCTACAAGCAGTACTTC CASARQGQGGSYKQYF
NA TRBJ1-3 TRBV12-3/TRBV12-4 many TGTGCCAGCAGTAACCAGGGAAGCGGAAACACCATATATTTT CASSNQGSGNTIYF
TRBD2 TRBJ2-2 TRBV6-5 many TGTGCCAGCAGTTCCACGGGAGGGCCTATCGGGGAGCTGTTTTTT CASSSTGGPIGELFF
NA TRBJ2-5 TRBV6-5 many TGTGCCAGCAGTTACCCACATTGGCAAGCCTCCCAAGAGACCCAGTACTTC CASSYPHWQASQETQYF
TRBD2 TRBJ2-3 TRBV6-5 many TGTGCCAGCAGTTACCGGACTAGCGGCACAGATACGCAGTATTTT CASSYRTSGTDTQYF
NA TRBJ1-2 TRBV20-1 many TGCAGTGCTAGTGCAATGAATAACTATGGCTACACCTTC CSASAMNNYGYTF
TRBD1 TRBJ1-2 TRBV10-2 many TGCGCCAGCAGGGAACCGGGACAGGGGGATGGCTACACCTTC CASREPGQGDGYTF
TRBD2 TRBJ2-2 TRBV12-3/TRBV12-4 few TGTGCCAGCAGTTTACGCGGGAGAAACACCGGGGAGCTGTTTTTT CASSLRGRNTGELFF
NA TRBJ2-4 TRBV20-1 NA TGCAGTGCTGCAGCAGGGGTTCGGGCCAAAAACATTCAGTACTTC CSAAAGVRAKNIQYF
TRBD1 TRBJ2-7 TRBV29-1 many TGCAGCGCGGTAACGGACAGGGTCACCTACGATCAGTACTTC CSAVTDRVTYDQYF
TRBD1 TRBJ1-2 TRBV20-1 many TGCAGTGCTAAGCCGCAGGGGGCAGGGGGCTACACCTTC CSAKPQGAGGYTF
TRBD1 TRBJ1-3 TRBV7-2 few TGTGCCAGCAGGACCGGGACAGCGGTAAACACCATATATTTT CASRTGTAVNTIYF
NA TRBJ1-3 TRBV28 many TGTGCCAGCAGTCCTCCAGGGAAACGCTCTGGAAACACCATATATTTT CASSPPGKRSGNTIYF
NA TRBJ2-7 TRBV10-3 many TGTGCCATCAGTGAGGGGAAGAACTACGAGCAGTACTTC CAISEGKNYEQYF
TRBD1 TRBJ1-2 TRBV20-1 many TGCAGTGCTAGCCGACAGGGGTTGAATGGCTACACCTTC CSASRQGLNGYTF
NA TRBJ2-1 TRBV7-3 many TGTGCCAGCAGCTTAAAGGAATCAACTACAGTTGAGCAGTTCTTC CASSLKESTTVEQFF
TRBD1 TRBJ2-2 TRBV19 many TGTGCCAGTAGCCGACAGGGAGACACCGGGGAGCTGTTTTTT CASSRQGDTGELFF
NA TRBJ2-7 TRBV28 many TGTGCCAGCAGTAGGAGCGGGCCCAGCTCCTACGAGCAGTACTTC CASSRSGPSSYEQYF
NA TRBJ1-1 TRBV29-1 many TGCAGCGTTGAAGATAAGCGGACTGAAGCTTTCTTT CSVEDKRTEAFF
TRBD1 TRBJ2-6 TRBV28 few TGTGCCAGCAGTGGACAGGGCTCTGGGGCCAACGTCCTGACTTTC CASSGQGSGANVLTF
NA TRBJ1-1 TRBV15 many TGTGCCACCAGCAGAGTGACAGGTTTAAAAAGTGCTGAAGCTTTCTTT CATSRVTGLKSAEAFF
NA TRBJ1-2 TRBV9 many TGTGCCAGCAGCCCTACTTCAAACTATGGCTACACCTTC CASSPTSNYGYTF
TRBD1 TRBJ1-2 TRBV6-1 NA TGTGCCAACCAACGGGACAGAAAGAACTATGGCTACACCTTC CANQRDRKNYGYTF